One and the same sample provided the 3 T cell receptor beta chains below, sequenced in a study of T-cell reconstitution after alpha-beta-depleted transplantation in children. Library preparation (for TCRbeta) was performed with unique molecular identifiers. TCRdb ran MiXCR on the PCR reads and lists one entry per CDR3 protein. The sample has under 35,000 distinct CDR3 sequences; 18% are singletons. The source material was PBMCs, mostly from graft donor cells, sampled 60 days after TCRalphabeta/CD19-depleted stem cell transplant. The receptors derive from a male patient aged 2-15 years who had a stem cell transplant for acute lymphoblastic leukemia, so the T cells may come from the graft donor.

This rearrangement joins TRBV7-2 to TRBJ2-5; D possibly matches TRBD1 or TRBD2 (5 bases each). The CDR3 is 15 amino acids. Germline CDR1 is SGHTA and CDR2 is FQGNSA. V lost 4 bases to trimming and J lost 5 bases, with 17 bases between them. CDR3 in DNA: TGTGCCAGCAGCTCTCGCACCGGGGCTCGGGAGACCCAGTACTTC. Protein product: CASSSRTGARETQYF.

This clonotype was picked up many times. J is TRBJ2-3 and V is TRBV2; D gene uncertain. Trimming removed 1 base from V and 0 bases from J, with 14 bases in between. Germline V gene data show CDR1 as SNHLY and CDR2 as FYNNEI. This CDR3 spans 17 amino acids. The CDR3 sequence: CASSEGLRRHSTDTQYF. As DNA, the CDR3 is TGTGCCAGCAGTGAAGGTTTGAGGCGGCATAGCACAGATACGCAGTATTTT.

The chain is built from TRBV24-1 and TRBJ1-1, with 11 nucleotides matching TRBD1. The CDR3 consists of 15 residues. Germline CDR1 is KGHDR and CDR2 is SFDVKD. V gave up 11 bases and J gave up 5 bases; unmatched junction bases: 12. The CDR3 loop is CASPGTGGLWTEAFF. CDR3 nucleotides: TGTGCCAGTCCCGGGACAGGGGGATTGTGGACTGAAGCTTTCTTT.